This TCR beta chain was sequenced during a study of T cell repertoires in cytomegalovirus infection. Germline V lookup: CDR1 LGHNT, CDR2 FRNRAP. Losses at the gene ends were 6 bases for V and 5 bases for J; bases not matched to a gene: 15. The CDR3 spans 17 residues. This clonotype was observed a few times. One entry per CDR3 protein, called by TCRdb with MiXCR from the reads. The sample carries more than 400,000 distinct CDR3 sequences, 26% recorded once. The TCR originated in a human donor in good health (CMV status not recorded). Some clones in this sample may be carry-over from other donors' samples. The V and J genes are TRBV12-5 and TRBJ2-3; 9 bases fit TRBD2. The sequenced material came from PBMCs. The CDR3 sequence: CASGPPPAGGPIDTQYF. For the CDR3, the DNA is TGTGCTAGTGGCCCCCCCCCGGCGGGAGGGCCAATAGATACGCAGTATTTT.